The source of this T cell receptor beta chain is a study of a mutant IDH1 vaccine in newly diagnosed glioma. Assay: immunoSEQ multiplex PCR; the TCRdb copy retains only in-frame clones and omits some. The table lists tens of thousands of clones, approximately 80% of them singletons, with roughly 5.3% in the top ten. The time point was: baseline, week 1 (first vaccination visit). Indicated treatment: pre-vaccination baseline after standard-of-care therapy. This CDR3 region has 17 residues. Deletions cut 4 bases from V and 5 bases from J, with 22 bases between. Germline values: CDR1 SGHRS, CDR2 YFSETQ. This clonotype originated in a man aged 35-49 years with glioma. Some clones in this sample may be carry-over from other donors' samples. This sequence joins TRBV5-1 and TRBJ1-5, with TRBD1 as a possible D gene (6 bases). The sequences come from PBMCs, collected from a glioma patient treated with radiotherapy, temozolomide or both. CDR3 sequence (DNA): TGCGCCAGCAGCCCGGGGCCCCAGGGGATGGGGGATCAGCCCCAGCATTTT. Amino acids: CASSPGPQGMGDQPQHF.